What follows are 10 T cell receptor beta chains derived from one specimen sequenced in a study of response to subunit inactivated influenza vaccine. TCRdb reanalysed the RT-PCR reads using MiXCR and keeps one entry per CDR3 protein. Of about 540,000 distinct CDR3 sequences listed, under 30% are singletons. The same specimen was also included in a second study, on T cells expressing NK-cell markers. From that paper: What made the TCR beta cDNA was 5'RACE template switching with UMIs.

Sequencing was performed on CD4+ T cells sorted from PBMCs, taken approximately 12 days after vaccination. Receptors were obtained from a man aged 50-59 years who received an inactivated influenza vaccine.

The chain links TRBV20-1 to TRBJ1-5, with D possibly matching TRBD1 (5 bases). V lost 2 bases and J 1 base, leaving 9 bases between the germline ends. Germline V lookup: CDR1 DFQATT, CDR2 SNEGSKA (reference sequence). This CDR3 is built from 14 residues. CDR3 loop: CSARPGSSNQPQHF. Here the CDR3 DNA reads TGCAGTGCTAGACCAGGGAGCAGCAATCAGCCCCAGCATTTT.

The chain is built from TRBV10-3 and TRBJ2-7; no firm D call. V was pared by 2 bases and J by 4 bases, with 3 bases between. The CDR3 consists of 11 residues. The germline V gene has CDR1 ENHRY and CDR2 SYGVKD. CDR3 bases: TGTGCCATCAGTGAGAATTACGAGCAGTACTTC. It yields the protein CAISENYEQYF.

This clonotype was detected a few times. This chain connects TRBV19 to TRBJ2-3; 8 bases map to TRBD1. This CDR3 contains 14 residues. Germline lookup yields CDR1 LNHDA and CDR2 SQIVND (reference sequence). J gave up 0 bases and V 8 bases, and 4 bases lay outside the gene matches. The CDR3 region is CASRTGYSTDTQYF. For the CDR3, the DNA is TGTGCCAGTCGGACAGGGTATAGCACAGATACGCAGTATTTT.

This clonotype was detected a few times. The chain couples TRBV6-2 or TRBV6-3 to TRBJ2-2; D may be TRBD1 (6 bases). With 7 bases removed from V and 3 bases from J, the gap between germline ends came to 12 bases. Per germline, CDR1 MNHEY and CDR2 SVGEGT. The CDR3 extends over 14 amino acids. The CDR3 DNA sequence: TGTGCCAGCAATAATCAGGGGTACACCGGGGAGCTGTTTTTT. This gives the protein CASNNQGYTGELFF.

The sample holds a few counts of this clonotype. The chain couples TRBV5-6 to TRBJ2-3; 11 bases are a match to TRBD2. V lost 2 bases, J lost 6 bases, and 5 bases stayed unmatched. Germline assignment: CDR1 SGHDT and CDR2 YYEEEE. There are 15 residues in the CDR3. The DNA of the CDR3 is TGTGCCAGCAGCTTACGGACTAGCGGGTTCGATACGCAGTATTTT. Translating gives CASSLRTSGFDTQYF.

This chain uses TRBV2 with TRBJ1-4; TRBD1 matches 8 bases. J was trimmed by 5 bases and V by 5 bases; bases with no gene match: 4. CDR1 SNHLY and CDR2 FYNNEI come from the germline V gene. The CDR3 is 14 residues long. The CDR3 here is CASSPRTGNEKLFF. In DNA form, the CDR3 reads TGTGCCAGCAGTCCAAGGACAGGGAATGAAAAACTGTTTTTT.

The chain links TRBV5-1 to TRBJ2-7; 7 bases are a match to TRBD1. Germline CDR1 SGHRS, CDR2 YFSETQ. CDR3 length: 14 residues. V lost 5 bases, J lost 0 bases, and 5 bases stayed unmatched. CDR3 in DNA: TGCGCCAGCAGAACGGGACAGATCTCCTACGAGCAGTACTTC. It specifies CASRTGQISYEQYF.

This chain uses TRBV20-1 with TRBJ2-7, with 7 bases matching TRBD1. This CDR3 contains 13 residues. Germline CDR1 DFQATT, CDR2 SNEGSKA (reference sequence). Germline trimming cut 8 bases from V and 0 bases from J; bases unmatched to any gene: 7. CDR3 in amino acids: CSQQGTSSYEQYF. The CDR3, as DNA: TGCAGTCAACAGGGGACGAGCTCCTACGAGCAGTACTTC.

In this sample, this clonotype turned up once. The chain has TRBV7-6 and TRBJ2-1; TRBD1 aligns across 8 bases. The germline gives CDR1 SGHVS, CDR2 FNYEAQ. The trim removed 3 bases at V and 2 bases at J, leaving 3 bases unmatched. CDR3 size: 15 residues. The CDR3: CASSLLTGAYNEQFF. In DNA form, the CDR3 reads TGTGCCAGCAGCTTGCTGACAGGGGCCTACAATGAGCAGTTCTTC. Drawing the rest from reference TRBV7-6 and TRBJ2-1, the complete variable domain is GAGVSQSPRYKVTKRGQDVALRCDPISGHVSLYWYRQALGQGPEFLTYFNYEAQQDKSGLPNDRFSAERPEGSISTLTIQRTEQRDSAMYRCASSLLTGAYNEQFFGPGTRLTVL.

There are a few counts of this clonotype. CDR3 sequence: CAISPGGHNEQFF. In nucleotides, the CDR3 is TGTGCCATATCGCCGGGGGGGCACAATGAGCAGTTCTTC. The chain has TRBV10-3 and TRBJ2-1, with TRBD2 matching over 8 bases. Trimming removed 9 bases from V and 5 bases from J; junction bases left unmatched: 6. The CDR3 is 13 residues long. Germline lookup yields CDR1 ENHRY and CDR2 SYGVKD.